Shown below are 2 T cell receptor beta chains from a single sample sequenced in a study of blood T cell repertoires in COVID-19. This table comes from immunoSEQ multiplex PCR, and its TCRdb copy is limited to in-frame clones, with some not included. The profile covers approximately 200,000 clones, with around 79% appearing a single time and nearly 6% taken by the ten largest. Sequencing was done on a sample of peripheral blood. The receptors were gathered from a middle-aged woman with COVID-19, enrolled during active disease.

The rearrangement links TRBV2 to TRBJ2-7; 8 bases match TRBD1. The CDR3 runs 15 residues. Trimming removed 6 bases from V and 3 bases from J; junction bases left unmatched: 10. Germline V lookup: CDR1 SNHLY, CDR2 FYNNEI. This CDR3 reads CASRRMRTGSYEQYF. Here the CDR3 DNA reads TGTGCCAGCAGGCGGATGAGGACAGGGAGCTACGAGCAGTACTTC. Variable domain in full (rest from reference TRBV2 and TRBJ2-7): EPEVTQTPSHQVTQMGQEVILRCVPISNHLYFYWYRQILGQKVEFLVSFYNNEISEKSEIFDDQFSVERPDGSNFTLKIRSTKLEDSAMYFCASRRMRTGSYEQYFGPGTRLTVT.

This clone has only one observation. The chain uses TRBV7-9 and TRBJ2-3, with 8 nucleotides matching TRBD1. V trimming: 10 bases; J trimming: 3 bases; junction bases outside the gene matches: 9. There are 14 residues in the CDR3. Germline V gene sequence: CDR1 SEHNR, CDR2 FQNEAQ (reference sequence). CDR3 sequence reads: CATTMQGATDTQYF. CDR3 sequence (DNA): TGTGCCACAACTATGCAGGGGGCTACAGATACGCAGTATTTT.